This note documents a single T cell receptor beta chain sequence. The ends were cut back, 0 bases at V and 5 bases at J, with 11 bases in the middle. This CDR3 region has 14 residues. Germline CDR1 and CDR2: SGHRS and YFSETQ. Repertoires were generated with immunoSEQ multiplex PCR, while TCRdb's copy carries only in-frame clones and drops some. The data contain some 96,000 clones, around nine tenths of them seen just once; the ten biggest clones take up 15% to 20%. The source of the sample is a study of T cell responses to AZD1222 COVID-19 vaccine. This sequence joins TRBV5-1 and TRBJ2-5; D is uncertain. The receptor comes from an adult in good health. The sequences come from peripheral blood, collected on day 0 of AZD1222 vaccination. The CDR3 loop is CASSLGVGGETQYF. DNA of the CDR3: TGCGCCAGCAGCTTGGGAGTAGGTGGGGAGACCCAGTACTTC.